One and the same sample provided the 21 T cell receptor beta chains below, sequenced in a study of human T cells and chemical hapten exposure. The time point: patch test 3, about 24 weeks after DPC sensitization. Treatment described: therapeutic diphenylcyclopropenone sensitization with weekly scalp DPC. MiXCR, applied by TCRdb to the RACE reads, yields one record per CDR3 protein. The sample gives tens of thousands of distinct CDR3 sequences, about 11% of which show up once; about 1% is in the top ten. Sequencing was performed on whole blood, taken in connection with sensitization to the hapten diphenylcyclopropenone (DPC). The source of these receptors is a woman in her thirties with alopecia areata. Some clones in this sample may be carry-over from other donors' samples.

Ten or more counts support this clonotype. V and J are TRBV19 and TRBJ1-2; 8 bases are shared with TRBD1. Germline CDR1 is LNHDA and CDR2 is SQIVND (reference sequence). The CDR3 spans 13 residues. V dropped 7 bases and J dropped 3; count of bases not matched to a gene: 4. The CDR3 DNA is TGTGCCAGTACCCCGGGACAGGACTATGGCTACACCTTC. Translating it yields CASTPGQDYGYTF.

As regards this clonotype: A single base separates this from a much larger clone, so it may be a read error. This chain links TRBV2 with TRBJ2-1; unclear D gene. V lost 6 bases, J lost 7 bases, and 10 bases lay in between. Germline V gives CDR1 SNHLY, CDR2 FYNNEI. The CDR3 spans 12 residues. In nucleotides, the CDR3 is TGTGCCAGCAGAATCAACCCTAATGAGCAGTTCTTC. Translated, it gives CASRINPNEQFF. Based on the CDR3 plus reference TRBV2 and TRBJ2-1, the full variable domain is EPEVTQTPSHQVTQMGQEVILRCVPISNHLYFYWYRQILGQKVEFLVSFYNNEISEKSEIFDDQFSVERPDGSNFTLKIRSTKLEDSAMYFCASRINPNEQFFGPGTRLTVL.

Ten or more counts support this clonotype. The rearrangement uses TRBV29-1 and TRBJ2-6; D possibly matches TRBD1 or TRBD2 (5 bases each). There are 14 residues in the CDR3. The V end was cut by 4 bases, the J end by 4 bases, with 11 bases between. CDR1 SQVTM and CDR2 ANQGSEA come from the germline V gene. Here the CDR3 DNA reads TGCAGCGTTGTAAGGGACGCCGGGGCCAACGTCCTGACTTTC. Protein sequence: CSVVRDAGANVLTF. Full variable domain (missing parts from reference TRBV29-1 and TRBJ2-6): SAVISQKPSRDICQRGTSLTIQCQVDSQVTMMFWYRQQPGQSLTLIATANQGSEATYESGFVIDKFPISRPNLTFSTLTVSNMSPEDSSIYLCSVVRDAGANVLTFGAGSRLTVL.

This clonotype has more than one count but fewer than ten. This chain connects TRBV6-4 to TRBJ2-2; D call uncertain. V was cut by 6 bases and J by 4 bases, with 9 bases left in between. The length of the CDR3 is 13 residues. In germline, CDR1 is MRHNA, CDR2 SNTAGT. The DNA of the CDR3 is TGTGCCAGCAGCCCCACTTCCACCGGGGAGCTGTTTTTT. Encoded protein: CASSPTSTGELFF.

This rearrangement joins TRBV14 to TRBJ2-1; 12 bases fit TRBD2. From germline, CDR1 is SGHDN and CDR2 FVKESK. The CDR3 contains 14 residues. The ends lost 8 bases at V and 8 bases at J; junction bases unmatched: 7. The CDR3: CASGRTSGTYEQFF. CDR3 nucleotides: TGTGCCAGCGGACGGACTAGCGGGACATATGAGCAGTTCTTC.

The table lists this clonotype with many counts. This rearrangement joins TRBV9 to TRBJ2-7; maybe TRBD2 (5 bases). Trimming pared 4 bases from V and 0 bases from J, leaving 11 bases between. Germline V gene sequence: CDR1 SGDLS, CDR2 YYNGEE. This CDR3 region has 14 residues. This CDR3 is CASSPRRGSYEQYF. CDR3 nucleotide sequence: TGTGCCAGCAGCCCCCGACGGGGCTCCTACGAGCAGTACTTC.

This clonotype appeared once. The CDR3 protein is CASSLFPSRETQYF. The CDR3 coding sequence is TGTGCCAGCAGTTTATTCCCTAGCCGCGAGACCCAGTACTTC. The chain is built from TRBV27 and TRBJ2-5; D possibly corresponds to TRBD2 (5 bases). Germline V gene data show CDR1 as MNHEY and CDR2 as SMNVEV (reference sequence). The CDR3 sequence is 14 residues long. With 1 base removed from V and 5 bases from J, the gap between germline ends came to 11 bases.

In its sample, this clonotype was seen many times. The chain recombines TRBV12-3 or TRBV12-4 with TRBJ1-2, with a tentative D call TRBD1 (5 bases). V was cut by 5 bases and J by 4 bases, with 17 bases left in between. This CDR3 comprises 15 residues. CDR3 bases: TGTGCCAGCAGTCCCCAGGAGGGGCTTGGCTATGGCTACACCTTC. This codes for CASSPQEGLGYGYTF.

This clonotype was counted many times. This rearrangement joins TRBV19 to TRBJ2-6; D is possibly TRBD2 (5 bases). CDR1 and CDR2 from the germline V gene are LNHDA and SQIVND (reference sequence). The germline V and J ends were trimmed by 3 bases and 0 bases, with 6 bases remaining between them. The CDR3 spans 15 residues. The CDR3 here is CASSIGVSGANVLTF. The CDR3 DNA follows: TGTGCCAGTAGTATCGGGGTCTCTGGGGCCAACGTCCTGACTTTC. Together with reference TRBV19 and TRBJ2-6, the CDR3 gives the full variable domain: DGGITQSPKYLFRKEGQNVTLSCEQNLNHDAMYWYRQDPGQGLRLIYYSQIVNDFQKGDIAEGYSVSREKKESFPLTVTSAQKNPTAFYLCASSIGVSGANVLTFGAGSRLTVL.

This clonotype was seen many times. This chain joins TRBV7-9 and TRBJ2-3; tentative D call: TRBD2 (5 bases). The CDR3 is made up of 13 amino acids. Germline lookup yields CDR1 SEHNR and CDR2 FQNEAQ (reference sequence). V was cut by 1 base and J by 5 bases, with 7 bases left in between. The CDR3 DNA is TGTGCCAGCAGCTTAGACGGAGGAGATACGCAGTATTTT. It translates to CASSLDGGDTQYF. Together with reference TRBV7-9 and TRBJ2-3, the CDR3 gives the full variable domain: DTGVSQNPRHKITKRGQNVTFRCDPISEHNRLYWYRQTLGQGPEFLTYFQNEAQLEKSRLLSDRFSAERPKGSFSTLEIQRTEQGDSAMYLCASSLDGGDTQYFGPGTRLTVL.

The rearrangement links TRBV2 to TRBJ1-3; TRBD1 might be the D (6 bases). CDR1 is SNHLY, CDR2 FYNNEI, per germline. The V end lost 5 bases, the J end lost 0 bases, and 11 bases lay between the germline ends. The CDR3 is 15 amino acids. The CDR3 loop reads CASSPTGRSGNTIYF. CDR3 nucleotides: TGTGCCAGCAGTCCGACAGGCCGCTCTGGAAACACCATATATTTT.

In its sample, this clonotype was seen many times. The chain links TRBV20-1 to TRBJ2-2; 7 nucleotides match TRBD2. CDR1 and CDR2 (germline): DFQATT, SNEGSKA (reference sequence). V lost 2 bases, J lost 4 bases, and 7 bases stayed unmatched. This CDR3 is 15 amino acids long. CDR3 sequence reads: CSARLTSEVTGELFF. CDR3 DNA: TGCAGTGCTAGACTTACTAGCGAGGTCACCGGGGAGCTGTTTTTT.

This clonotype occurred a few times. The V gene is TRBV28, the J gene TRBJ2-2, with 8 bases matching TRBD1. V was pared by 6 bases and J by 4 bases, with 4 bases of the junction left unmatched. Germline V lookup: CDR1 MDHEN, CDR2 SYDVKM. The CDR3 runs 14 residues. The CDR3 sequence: CASRGQERTGELFF. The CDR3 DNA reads TGTGCCAGCAGGGGACAGGAGCGCACCGGGGAGCTGTTTTTT. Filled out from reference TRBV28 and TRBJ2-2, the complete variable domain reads DVKVTQSSRYLVKRTGEKVFLECVQDMDHENMFWYRQDPGLGLRLIYFSYDVKMKEKGDIPEGYSVSREKKERFSLILESASTNQTSMYLCASRGQERTGELFFGEGSRLTVL.

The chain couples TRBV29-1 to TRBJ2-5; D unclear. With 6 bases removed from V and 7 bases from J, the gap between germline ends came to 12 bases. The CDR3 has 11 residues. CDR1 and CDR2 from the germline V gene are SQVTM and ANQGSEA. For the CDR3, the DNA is TGCAGCGTGCACCCGTCCGGGACCCAGTACTTC. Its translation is CSVHPSGTQYF.

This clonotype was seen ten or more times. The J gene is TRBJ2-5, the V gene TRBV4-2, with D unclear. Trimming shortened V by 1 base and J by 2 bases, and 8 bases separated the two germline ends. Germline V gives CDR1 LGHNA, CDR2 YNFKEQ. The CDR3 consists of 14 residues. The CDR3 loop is CASSQGLEQETQYF. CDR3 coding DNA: TGTGCCAGCAGCCAAGGACTCGAACAAGAGACCCAGTACTTC.

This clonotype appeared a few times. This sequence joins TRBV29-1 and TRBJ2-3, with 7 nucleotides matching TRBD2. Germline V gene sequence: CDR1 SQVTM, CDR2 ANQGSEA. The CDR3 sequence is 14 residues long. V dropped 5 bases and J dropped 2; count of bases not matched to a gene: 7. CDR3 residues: CSVRQRGSTDTQYF. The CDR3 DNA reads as TGCAGCGTTAGACAGCGGGGCTCCACAGATACGCAGTATTTT.

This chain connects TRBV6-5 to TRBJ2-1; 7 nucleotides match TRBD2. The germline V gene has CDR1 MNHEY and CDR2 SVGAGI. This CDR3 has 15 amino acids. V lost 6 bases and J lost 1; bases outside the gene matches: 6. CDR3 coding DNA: TGTGCCAGCAGCCAAAGCGGGGAGTCCTACAATGAGCAGTTCTTC. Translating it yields CASSQSGESYNEQFF.

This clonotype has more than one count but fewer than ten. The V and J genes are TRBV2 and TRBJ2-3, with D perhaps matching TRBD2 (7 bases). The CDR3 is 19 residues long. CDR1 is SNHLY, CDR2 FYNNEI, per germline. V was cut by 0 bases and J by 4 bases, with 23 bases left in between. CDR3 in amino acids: CASSEARRGASRSADTQYF. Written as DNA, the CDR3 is TGTGCCAGCAGTGAAGCACGACGGGGGGCCAGCCGCAGCGCAGATACGCAGTATTTT. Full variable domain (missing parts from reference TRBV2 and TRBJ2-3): EPEVTQTPSHQVTQMGQEVILRCVPISNHLYFYWYRQILGQKVEFLVSFYNNEISEKSEIFDDQFSVERPDGSNFTLKIRSTKLEDSAMYFCASSEARRGASRSADTQYFGPGTRLTVL.

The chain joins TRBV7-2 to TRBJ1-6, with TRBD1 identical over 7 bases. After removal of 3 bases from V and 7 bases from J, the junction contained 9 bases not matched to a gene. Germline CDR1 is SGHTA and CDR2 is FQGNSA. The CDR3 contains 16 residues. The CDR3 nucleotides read TGTGCCAGCAGCTTCAATCCCGGGACAGTGAATTCACCCCTCCACTTT. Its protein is CASSFNPGTVNSPLHF.

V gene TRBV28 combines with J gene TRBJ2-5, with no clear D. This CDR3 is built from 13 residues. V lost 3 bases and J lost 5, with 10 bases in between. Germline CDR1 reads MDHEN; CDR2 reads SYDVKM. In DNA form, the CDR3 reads TGTGCCAGCAGTTTCCCCTCTTTGGAGACCCAGTACTTC. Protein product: CASSFPSLETQYF. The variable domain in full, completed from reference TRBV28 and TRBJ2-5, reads DVKVTQSSRYLVKRTGEKVFLECVQDMDHENMFWYRQDPGLGLRLIYFSYDVKMKEKGDIPEGYSVSREKKERFSLILESASTNQTSMYLCASSFPSLETQYFGPGTRLLVL.

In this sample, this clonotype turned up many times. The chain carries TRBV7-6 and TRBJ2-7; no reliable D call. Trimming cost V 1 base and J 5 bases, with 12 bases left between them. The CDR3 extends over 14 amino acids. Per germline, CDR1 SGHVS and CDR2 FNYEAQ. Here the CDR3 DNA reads TGTGCCAGCAGCTTAGGGGATCAGGTCGACGAGCAGTACTTC. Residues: CASSLGDQVDEQYF.